This is a list of T cell receptor beta chains from one sample in a study of long-term antiretroviral therapy in people with HIV. Method: immunoSEQ multiplex PCR; TCRdb's copy keeps in-frame clones and lacks some. Of tens of thousands of clones in the sample, 80% were seen once. This sample comprised unsorted PBMCs, obtained 0.3 years after starting antiretroviral therapy. These receptors were collected from a man aged 35 to 55 with HIV. Each CDR3 is given with its conserved first and last residue. Fields, in order: CDR3 DNA, CDR3 protein, D gene, clone size, J gene, V gene. The D gene is left open where the match is weak. Size is stated for part of the rows, as once, few or many counts, or as a class when the clone is expanded.

TGTGCCACTCGAGGACGTATGGGCTCCTACAATGAGCAGTTCTTC | CATRGRMGSYNEQFF | . | . | TRBJ2-1 | TRBV2
TGTGCCAGCAGCTCGCCGACTAGCGGGAGTCCTTTCTCCTACGAGCAGTACTTC | CASSSPTSGSPFSYEQYF | TRBD2 | . | TRBJ2-7 | TRBV7-6
TGTGCCTGGAGTGTATCTAGCGGGAGAACCAATGAGCAGTTCTTC | CAWSVSSGRTNEQFF | TRBD2 | . | TRBJ2-1 | TRBV30
TGTGCCAGCAGTCCATTTATGGGGGGCCAGGGGAGCTCTGGAAACACCATATATTTT | CASSPFMGGQGSSGNTIYF | . | . | TRBJ1-3 | TRBV28
TGTGCCAGCGACGGGGGGGCTAGCGGGGCCTACGAGCAGTACTTC | CASDGGASGAYEQYF | TRBD2 | . | TRBJ2-7 | TRBV5-8
TGCGCCAGCAGTTCCGGGACTAGCGGGGGGTGGTCAGAGACCCAGTACTTC | CASSSGTSGGWSETQYF | TRBD2 | . | TRBJ2-5 | TRBV10-2
TGCGCCAGCAGCTTCCCCCGCGATGAGCAGTTCTTC | CASSFPRDEQFF | . | . | TRBJ2-1 | TRBV5-1
TGCGCCAGCAGCCTGACTAGCGGGGGGGCCTACGAGCAGTACTTC | CASSLTSGGAYEQYF | TRBD2 | . | TRBJ2-7 | TRBV5-1
TGTGCCAGTAGTGGAGACAGGTCCTCGTCGGGGGTGAACACTGAAGCTTTCTTT | CASSGDRSSSGVNTEAFF | . | . | TRBJ1-1 | TRBV19
TGTGCCAGCAGCCAAAGTGAGGGGCCGGGAGAAGAGACCCAGTACTTC | CASSQSEGPGEETQYF | . | . | TRBJ2-5 | TRBV4-2
TGTGCCAGTAGCCCTGGGACAGATCCTCTAGGGACCCAGTACTTC | CASSPGTDPLGTQYF | TRBD1 | . | TRBJ2-5 | TRBV19
TGTGCCAGCAGCGTAGCAAATCCAGGGGCTGGAAACACCATATATTTT | CASSVANPGAGNTIYF | . | . | TRBJ1-3 | TRBV9
TGTGCCAGCAGTATCGGGACAGGGGGCAATCAGCCCCAGCATTTT | CASSIGTGGNQPQHF | TRBD1 | . | TRBJ1-5 | TRBV28
TGTGCCAGCAGTACCACGGAGGACAATGAGCAGTTCTTC | CASSTTEDNEQFF | . | few | TRBJ2-1 | TRBV2
TGTGCCAGTTGTAACACCGTCAATCAGCCCCAGCATTTT | CASCNTVNQPQHF | . | few | TRBJ1-5 | TRBV19
TGTGCCAGCAGTCGGGCGGGACTAGCGGGCGAGCAGTACTTC | CASSRAGLAGEQYF | TRBD2 | . | TRBJ2-7 | TRBV28
TGTGCCAGCAGGGATGACAGCTCCTATGGCTACACCTTC | CASRDDSSYGYTF | . | . | TRBJ1-2 | TRBV2
TGTGCCTGGAGTGTTTTGGCCGAGCAGTACTTC | CAWSVLAEQYF | . | . | TRBJ2-7 | TRBV30
TGCGCCAGCAGCTTTGACAGAGGCGGCTACACCTTC | CASSFDRGGYTF | . | . | TRBJ1-2 | TRBV5-1
TGTGCCAGCAGCAATTCCGGGGCCGACACAGATACGCAGTATTTT | CASSNSGADTDTQYF | . | . | TRBJ2-3 | TRBV25-1
TGTGCCAGCAGCTCACTAGCGGGGTCCGGCGAGCAGTACTTC | CASSSLAGSGEQYF | TRBD2 | once | TRBJ2-7 | TRBV11-2
TGTGCGAGTACGTGGGGTACTAGCTCTTCAGGCGAGCAGTACTTC | CASTWGTSSSGEQYF | . | . | TRBJ2-7 | TRBV2
TGCAGTGCTACGGGAACCTACGAGCAGTACTTC | CSATGTYEQYF | . | once | TRBJ2-7 | TRBV20-1
TGTGCCAGCAGCCAAGGACCCACCTACGGCTACACCTTC | CASSQGPTYGYTF | . | . | TRBJ1-2 | TRBV7-3
TGTGCCAGCTCACCACCGGGACGGAGCAATCAGCCCCAGCATTTT | CASSPPGRSNQPQHF | . | few | TRBJ1-5 | TRBV18
TGTGCCAGCAGCGTAGACGGGGGCTACACCGGGGAGCTGTTTTTT | CASSVDGGYTGELFF | . | few | TRBJ2-2 | TRBV9
TGTGCCAGCAGCTCCACAGGGAACTATGGCTACACCTTC | CASSSTGNYGYTF | . | few | TRBJ1-2 | TRBV7-9
TGTGCCAGCTCGGCCGGGTCCTCCGGCACCGGGGAGCTGTTTTTT | CASSAGSSGTGELFF | . | . | TRBJ2-2 | TRBV18
TGTGCCAGCAGCTTAGGGGCCAGCGCCGCCTACGAGCAGTACTTC | CASSLGASAAYEQYF | . | . | TRBJ2-7 | TRBV11-3
TGTGCCAGCAGCTTGTTCAACCGGCAACTTTCGAGGCAGTACTTC | CASSLFNRQLSRQYF | . | . | TRBJ2-7 | TRBV7-9
TGCGCCAGCAGCTCAATCCTAGCGGGAGGCACGGACATTCAGTACTTC | CASSSILAGGTDIQYF | TRBD2 | . | TRBJ2-4 | TRBV5-1
TGTGCCAGCAGCGTAGACCGGGACAGGGGGAAAGAGACCCAGTACTTC | CASSVDRDRGKETQYF | TRBD1 | . | TRBJ2-5 | TRBV9
TGTGCCAGCAGTGGGGGAGGGCTCGTTGGGACCCAGTACTTC | CASSGGGLVGTQYF | TRBD2 | . | TRBJ2-5 | TRBV2
TGTGCCACCGCAGGGGGGGGGAACACTGAAGCTTTCTTT | CATAGGGNTEAFF | TRBD1 | . | TRBJ1-1 | TRBV15
TGCAGCGTTGAAGACCCTTTTAGCGGGATCAACAATGAGCAGTTCTTC | CSVEDPFSGINNEQFF | TRBD2 | . | TRBJ2-1 | TRBV29-1
TGCGCCAGCAGCCGAAACGGAGCAGGGAGATACGAGCAGTACTTC | CASSRNGAGRYEQYF | . | . | TRBJ2-7 | TRBV4-3
TGTGCCAGCAGTCCGGGAGGGGCGGGTGAGCTCTGCACCTTC | CASSPGGAGELCTF | . | few | TRBJ1-2 | TRBV28
TGTGCCAGCTCGCGGGACAACCAAGAGACCCAGTACTTC | CASSRDNQETQYF | . | . | TRBJ2-5 | TRBV18
TGTGCCAGCAGTTCCTGGACTAGCGGGGGCAACAATGAGCAGTTCTTC | CASSSWTSGGNNEQFF | TRBD2 | . | TRBJ2-1 | TRBV28
TGTGCCAGCAGCTGGACAGTTATTAATGAAAAACTGTTTTTT | CASSWTVINEKLFF | . | . | TRBJ1-4 | TRBV5-5
TGCAGCGTTGTTGGGGGACTGAGAGGGCTCTATGGCTACACCTTC | CSVVGGLRGLYGYTF | . | . | TRBJ1-2 | TRBV29-1
TGTGCCAGCAGCCACCAGACATATCGAACTAATGAAAAACTGTTTTTT | CASSHQTYRTNEKLFF | . | . | TRBJ1-4 | TRBV11-1
TGCAGCGTTGTAGGCGAGGCAGCCGGGGAGCTGTTTTTT | CSVVGEAAGELFF | . | . | TRBJ2-2 | TRBV29-1
TGTGCCAGCAGCCAAAGCGGGGGAGGGCAAAATCAGCCCCAGCATTTT | CASSQSGGGQNQPQHF | . | few | TRBJ1-5 | TRBV7-9
TGTGCCAGCAGCTTGGCCTTGGACAGGGTTTACTATGGCTACACCTTC | CASSLALDRVYYGYTF | TRBD1 | . | TRBJ1-2 | TRBV5-5
TGTGCCAGTAGTCCCTTCGACGGGGCGAACACCGGGGAGCTGTTTTTT | CASSPFDGANTGELFF | . | . | TRBJ2-2 | TRBV19
TGTGCCAGCAGCTTGGTGTTCGACTATGGTGGGGCCAACGTCCTGACTTTC | CASSLVFDYGGANVLTF | . | once | TRBJ2-6 | TRBV5-6
TGCGCCAGCAGCTTCCAGGGGTATAGGACAGATACGCAGTATTTT | CASSFQGYRTDTQYF | . | . | TRBJ2-3 | TRBV5-1
TGTGCCAGTAGTATAGACTCCGGACGGGGGAACACTGAAGCTTTCTTT | CASSIDSGRGNTEAFF | . | . | TRBJ1-1 | TRBV19
TGCGCCAGCAGCCAAGTTTTCGGGACAAACTTAGGCTACACCTTC | CASSQVFGTNLGYTF | . | . | TRBJ1-2 | TRBV4-1
TGTGCCAGTAGTATTAGTCCGGGGAGCTCCTACAATGAGCAGTTCTTC | CASSISPGSSYNEQFF | . | . | TRBJ2-1 | TRBV19
TGTGCCAGCAGCTCCCGAGCCAACACAGATACGCAGTATTTT | CASSSRANTDTQYF | . | . | TRBJ2-3 | TRBV5-4
TGTGCCAGCAGACTCGGGGGCCCCGACACTGAAGCTTTCTTT | CASRLGGPDTEAFF | . | . | TRBJ1-1 | TRBV28
TGTGCCAGCAGCCACAGGGCGGGGGATAGCACAGATACGCAGTATTTT | CASSHRAGDSTDTQYF | . | . | TRBJ2-3 | TRBV13